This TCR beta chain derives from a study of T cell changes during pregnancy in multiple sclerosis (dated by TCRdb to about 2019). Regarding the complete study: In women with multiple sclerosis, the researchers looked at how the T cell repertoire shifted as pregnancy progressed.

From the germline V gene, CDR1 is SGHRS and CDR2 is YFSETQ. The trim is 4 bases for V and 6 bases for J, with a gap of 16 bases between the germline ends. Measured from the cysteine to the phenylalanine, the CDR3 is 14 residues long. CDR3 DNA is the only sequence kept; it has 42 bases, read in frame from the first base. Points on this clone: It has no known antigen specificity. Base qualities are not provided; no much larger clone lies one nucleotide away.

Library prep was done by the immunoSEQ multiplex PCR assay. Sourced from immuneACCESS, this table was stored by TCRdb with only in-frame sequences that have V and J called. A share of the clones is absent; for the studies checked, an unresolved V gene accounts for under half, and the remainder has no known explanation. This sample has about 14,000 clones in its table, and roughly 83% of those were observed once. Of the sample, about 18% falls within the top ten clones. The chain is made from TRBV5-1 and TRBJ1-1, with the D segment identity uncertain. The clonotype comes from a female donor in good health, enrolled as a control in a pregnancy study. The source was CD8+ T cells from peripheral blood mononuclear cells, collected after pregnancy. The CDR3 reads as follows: CASSLQRATAEAFF. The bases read TGCGCCAGCAGCCTACAACGCGCTACAGCTGAAGCTTTCTTT.